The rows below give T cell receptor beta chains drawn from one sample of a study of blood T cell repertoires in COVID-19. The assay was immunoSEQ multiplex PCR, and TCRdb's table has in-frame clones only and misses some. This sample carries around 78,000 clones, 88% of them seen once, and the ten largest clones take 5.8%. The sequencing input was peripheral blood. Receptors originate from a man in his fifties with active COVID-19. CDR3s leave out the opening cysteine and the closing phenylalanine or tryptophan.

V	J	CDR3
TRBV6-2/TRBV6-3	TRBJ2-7	ASSPQGPSSYEQY
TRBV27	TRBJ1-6	ASSLLQGPSYNSPLH
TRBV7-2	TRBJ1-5	ASSPGQFYSNQPQH
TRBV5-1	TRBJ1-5	ASSLDRNQPQH
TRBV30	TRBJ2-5	AWSVLASETQY
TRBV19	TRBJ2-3	ASSILADYTDTQY
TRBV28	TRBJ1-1	ASSLIGRGDTEAF
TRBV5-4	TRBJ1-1	ASSLNRGRLVDTEAF
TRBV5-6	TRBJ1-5	ASSLLDSNQPQH
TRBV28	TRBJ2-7	ASSLGEPYYEQY
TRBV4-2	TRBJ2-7	ASSQVLGRVPEQY
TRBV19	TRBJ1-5	ASSISGEGQPQH
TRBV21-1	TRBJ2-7	ASTLTGGLGYEQY
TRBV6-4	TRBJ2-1	ASSDRLAGGTMRQF
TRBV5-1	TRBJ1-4	ASSPGELFRDEKLF
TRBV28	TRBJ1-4	ASSLSRVYEKLF
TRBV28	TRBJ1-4	ATKGEQANEKLF
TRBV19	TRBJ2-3	ASTSRGLAGADTQY
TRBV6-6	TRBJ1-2	ASSYPQGNYGYT
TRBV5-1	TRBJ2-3	ASSLTTSGTDTQY
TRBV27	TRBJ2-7	ASRTRVRDRGYEQY
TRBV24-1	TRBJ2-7	ATEDRGHEQY
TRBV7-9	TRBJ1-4	ASSTRGQGGNEKLF
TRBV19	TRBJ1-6	ASSIGGQGGSPLH
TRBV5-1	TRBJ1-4	ASSPGQLNEKLF
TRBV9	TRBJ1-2	ASSVDTNYGYT
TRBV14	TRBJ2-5	ASSQGLTGLEQETQY
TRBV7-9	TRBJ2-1	ASSPPGSGSTDEQF
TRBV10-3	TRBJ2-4	AISEGVGTQNIQY
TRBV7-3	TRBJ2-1	ASSLFQGAEGDEQF
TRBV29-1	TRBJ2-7	SVEGSREGGSYEQY